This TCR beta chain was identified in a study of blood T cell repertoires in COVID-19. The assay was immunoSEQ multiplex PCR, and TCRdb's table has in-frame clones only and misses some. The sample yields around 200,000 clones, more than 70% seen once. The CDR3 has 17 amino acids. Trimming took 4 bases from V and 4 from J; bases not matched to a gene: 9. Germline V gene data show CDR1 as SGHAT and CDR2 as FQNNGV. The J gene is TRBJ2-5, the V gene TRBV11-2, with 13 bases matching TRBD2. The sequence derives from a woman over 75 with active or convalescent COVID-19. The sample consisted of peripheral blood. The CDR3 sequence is CASSYTSGGAWGETQYF. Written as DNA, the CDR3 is TGTGCCAGCAGCTACACTAGCGGGGGGGCCTGGGGAGAGACCCAGTACTTC.